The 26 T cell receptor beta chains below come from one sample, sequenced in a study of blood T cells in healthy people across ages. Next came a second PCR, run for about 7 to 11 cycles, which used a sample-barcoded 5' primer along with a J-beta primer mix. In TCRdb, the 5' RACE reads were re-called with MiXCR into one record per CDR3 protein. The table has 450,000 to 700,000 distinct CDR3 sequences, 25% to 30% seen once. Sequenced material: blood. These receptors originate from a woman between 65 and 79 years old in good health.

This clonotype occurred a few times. Here the CDR3 reads CAQIQNRGLAKNIQYF. DNA for the CDR3: TGTGCCCAGATACAGAACAGGGGGTTAGCCAAAAACATTCAGTACTTC. V is TRBV2 and J is TRBJ2-4; 8 positions agree with TRBD1. Per germline, CDR1 SNHLY and CDR2 FYNNEI. The CDR3 loop spans 16 amino acids. J lost 0 bases, V lost 11 bases, and 12 bases had no gene match.

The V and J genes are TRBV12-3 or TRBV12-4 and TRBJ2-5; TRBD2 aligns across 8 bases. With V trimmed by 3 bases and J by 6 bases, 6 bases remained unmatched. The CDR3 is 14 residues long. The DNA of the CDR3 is TGTGCCAGCAGTTTCCCGGGGGGGCGGCAGACCCAGTACTTC. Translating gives CASSFPGGRQTQYF.

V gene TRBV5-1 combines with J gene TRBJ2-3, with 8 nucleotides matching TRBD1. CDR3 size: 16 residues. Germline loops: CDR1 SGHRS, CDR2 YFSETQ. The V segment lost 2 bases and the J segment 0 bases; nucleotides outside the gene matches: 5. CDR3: CASSLPGGPSTDTQYF. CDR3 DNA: TGCGCCAGCAGCTTACCAGGGGGCCCCAGCACAGATACGCAGTATTTT. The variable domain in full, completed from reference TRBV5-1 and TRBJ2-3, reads KAGVTQTPRYLIKTRGQQVTLSCSPISGHRSVSWYQQTPGQGLQFLFEYFSETQRNKGNFPGRFSGRQFSNSRSEMNVSTLELGDSALYLCASSLPGGPSTDTQYFGPGTRLTVL.

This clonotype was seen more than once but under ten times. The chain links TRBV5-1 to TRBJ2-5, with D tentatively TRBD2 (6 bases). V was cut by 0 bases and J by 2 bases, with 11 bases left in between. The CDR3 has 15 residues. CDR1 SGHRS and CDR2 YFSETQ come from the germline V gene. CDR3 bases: TGCGCCAGCAGCTTGGGGCGGGGCATTCAAGAGACCCAGTACTTC. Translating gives CASSLGRGIQETQYF.

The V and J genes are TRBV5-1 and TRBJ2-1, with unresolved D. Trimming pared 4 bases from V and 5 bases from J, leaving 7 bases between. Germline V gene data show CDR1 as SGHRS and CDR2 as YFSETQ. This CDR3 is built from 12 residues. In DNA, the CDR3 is TGCGCCAGCAGCGCTTTACACAATGAGCAGTTCTTC. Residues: CASSALHNEQFF.

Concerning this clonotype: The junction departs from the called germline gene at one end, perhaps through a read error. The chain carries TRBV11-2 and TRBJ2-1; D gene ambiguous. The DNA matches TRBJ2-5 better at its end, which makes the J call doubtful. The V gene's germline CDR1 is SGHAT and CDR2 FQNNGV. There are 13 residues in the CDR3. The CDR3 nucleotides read TGTGCCGGCAGCTATGCCTCTTGGGAGACCCAGTACTTC. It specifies CAGSYASWETQYF.

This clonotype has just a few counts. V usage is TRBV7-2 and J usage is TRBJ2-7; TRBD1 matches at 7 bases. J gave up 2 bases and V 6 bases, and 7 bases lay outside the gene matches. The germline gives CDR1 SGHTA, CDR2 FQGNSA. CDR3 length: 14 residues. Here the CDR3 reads CASRQGDSPYEQYF. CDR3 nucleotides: TGTGCCAGCAGACAAGGGGACAGTCCCTACGAGCAGTACTTC.

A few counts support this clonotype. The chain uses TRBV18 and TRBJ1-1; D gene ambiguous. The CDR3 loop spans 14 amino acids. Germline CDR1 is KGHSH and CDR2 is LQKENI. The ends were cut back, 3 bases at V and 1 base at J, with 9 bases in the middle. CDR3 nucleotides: TGTGCCAGCTCACCCTTATCAACGAACACTGAAGCTTTCTTT. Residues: CASSPLSTNTEAFF.

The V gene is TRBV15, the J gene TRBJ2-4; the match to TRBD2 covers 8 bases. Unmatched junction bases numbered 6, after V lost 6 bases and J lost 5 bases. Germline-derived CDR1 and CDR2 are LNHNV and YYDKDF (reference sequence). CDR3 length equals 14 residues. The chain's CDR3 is CATSQAGAENIQYF. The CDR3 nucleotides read TGTGCCACCAGTCAAGCGGGAGCAGAAAACATTCAGTACTTC.

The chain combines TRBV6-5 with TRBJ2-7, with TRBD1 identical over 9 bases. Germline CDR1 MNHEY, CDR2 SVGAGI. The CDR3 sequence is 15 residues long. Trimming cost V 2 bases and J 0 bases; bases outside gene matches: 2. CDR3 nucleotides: TGTGCCAGCAGTTACGTGGGACAGGGCTCCTACGAGCAGTACTTC. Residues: CASSYVGQGSYEQYF.

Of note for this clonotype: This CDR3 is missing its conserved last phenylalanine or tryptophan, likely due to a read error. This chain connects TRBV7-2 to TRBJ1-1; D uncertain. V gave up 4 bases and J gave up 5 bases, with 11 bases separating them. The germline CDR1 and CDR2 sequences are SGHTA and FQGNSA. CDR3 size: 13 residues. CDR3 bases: TGTGCCAGCAGCTCACTCAGTTGGACTGAAGCTTTCATT. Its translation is CASSSLSWTEAFI.

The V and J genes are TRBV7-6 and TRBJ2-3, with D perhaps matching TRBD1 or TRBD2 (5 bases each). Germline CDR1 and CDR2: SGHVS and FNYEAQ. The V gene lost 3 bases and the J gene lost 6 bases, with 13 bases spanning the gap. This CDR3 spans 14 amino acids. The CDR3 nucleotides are TGTGCCAGCAGCTTTAACGGGGCTAGGGATACGCAGTATTTT. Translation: CASSFNGARDTQYF.

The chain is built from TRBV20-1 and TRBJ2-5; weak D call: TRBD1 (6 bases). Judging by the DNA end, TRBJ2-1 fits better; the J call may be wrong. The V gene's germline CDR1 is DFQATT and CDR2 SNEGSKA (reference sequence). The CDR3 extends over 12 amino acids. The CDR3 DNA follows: TGCAGTGCTAGGGGACACGACAATGAGCAGTTCTTC. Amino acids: CSARGHDNEQFF.

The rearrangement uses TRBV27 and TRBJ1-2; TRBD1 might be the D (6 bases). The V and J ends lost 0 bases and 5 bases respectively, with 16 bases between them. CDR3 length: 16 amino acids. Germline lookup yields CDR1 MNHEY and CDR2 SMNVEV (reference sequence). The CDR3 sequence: CASSLSHPRGGYGYTF. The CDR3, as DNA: TGTGCCAGCAGTTTATCCCACCCAAGAGGGGGATATGGCTACACCTTC.

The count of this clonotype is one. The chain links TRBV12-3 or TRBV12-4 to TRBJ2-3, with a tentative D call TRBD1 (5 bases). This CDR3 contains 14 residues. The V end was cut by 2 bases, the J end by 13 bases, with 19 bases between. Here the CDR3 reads CASSLPPGSESEYF. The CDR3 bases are TGTGCCAGCAGTTTACCCCCAGGGTCAGAATCGGAGTATTTT.

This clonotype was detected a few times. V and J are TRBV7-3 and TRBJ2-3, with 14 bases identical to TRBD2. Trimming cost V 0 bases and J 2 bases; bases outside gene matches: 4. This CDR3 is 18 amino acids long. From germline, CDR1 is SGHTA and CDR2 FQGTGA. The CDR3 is CASSLTGTSGGNTDTQYF. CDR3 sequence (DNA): TGTGCCAGCAGCTTAACGGGGACTAGCGGGGGAAACACAGATACGCAGTATTTT.

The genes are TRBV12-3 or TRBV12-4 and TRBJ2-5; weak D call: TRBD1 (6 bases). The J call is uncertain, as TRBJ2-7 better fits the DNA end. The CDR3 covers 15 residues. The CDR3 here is CASSLGQGKIYEQYV. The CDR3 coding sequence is TGTGCCAGCAGTTTAGGGCAGGGGAAAATCTACGAGCAGTACGTC.

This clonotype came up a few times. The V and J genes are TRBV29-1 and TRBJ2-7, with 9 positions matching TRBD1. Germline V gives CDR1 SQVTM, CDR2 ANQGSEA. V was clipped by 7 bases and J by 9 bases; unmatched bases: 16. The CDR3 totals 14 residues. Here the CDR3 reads CSATGTGHQVAQYF. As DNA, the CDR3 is TGCAGCGCCACCGGGACAGGGCATCAGGTAGCGCAGTACTTC.

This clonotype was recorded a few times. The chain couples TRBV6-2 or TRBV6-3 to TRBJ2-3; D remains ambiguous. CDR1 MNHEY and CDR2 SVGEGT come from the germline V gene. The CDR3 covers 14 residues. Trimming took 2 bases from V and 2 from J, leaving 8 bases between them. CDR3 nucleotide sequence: TGTGCCAGCAGTTACGTCACCCCCACAGATACGCAGTATTTT. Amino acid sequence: CASSYVTPTDTQYF.

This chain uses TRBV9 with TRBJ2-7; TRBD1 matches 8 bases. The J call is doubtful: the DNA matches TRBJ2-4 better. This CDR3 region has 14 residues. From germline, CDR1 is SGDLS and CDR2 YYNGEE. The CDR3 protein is CAISDKGQVDIQYF. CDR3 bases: TGTGCCATCAGTGACAAGGGACAGGTAGACATTCAGTACTTC.

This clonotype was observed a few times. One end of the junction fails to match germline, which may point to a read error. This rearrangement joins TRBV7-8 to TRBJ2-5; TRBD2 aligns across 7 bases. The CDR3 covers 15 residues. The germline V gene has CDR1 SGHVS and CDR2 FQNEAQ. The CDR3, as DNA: TGTGCCAACAGCTCCCGGCTAGCGGCGCAAGAGACCCAGTACTTC. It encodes CANSSRLAAQETQYF.

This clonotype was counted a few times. The CDR3 coding sequence is TGCGCCAGCAGCTTCGGGGGCCTATACAATGAGCAGTTCTTC. Amino acids: CASSFGGLYNEQFF. The chain recombines TRBV5-1 with TRBJ2-1; D may be TRBD1 or TRBD2 (6 bases each). The V end lost 2 bases, the J end lost 4 bases, and 10 bases lay between the germline ends. CDR1 and CDR2 from the germline V gene are SGHRS and YFSETQ. The CDR3 sequence is 14 residues long.

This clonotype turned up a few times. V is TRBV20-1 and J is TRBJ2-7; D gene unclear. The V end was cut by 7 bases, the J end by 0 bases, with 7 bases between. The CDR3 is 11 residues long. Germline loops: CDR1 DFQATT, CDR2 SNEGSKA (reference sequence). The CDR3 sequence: CSGADSYEQYF. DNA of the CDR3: TGCAGTGGGGCGGACTCCTACGAGCAGTACTTC.

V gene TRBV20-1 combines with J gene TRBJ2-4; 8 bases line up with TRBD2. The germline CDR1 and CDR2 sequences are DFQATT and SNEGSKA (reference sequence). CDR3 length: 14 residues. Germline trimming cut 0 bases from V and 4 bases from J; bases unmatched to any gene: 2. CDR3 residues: CSARDERGKNIQYF. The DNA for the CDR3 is TGCAGTGCTAGAGATGAGCGGGGGAAAAACATTCAGTACTTC.

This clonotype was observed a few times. The CDR3 region has the DNA TGTGCCAGCAGCTTTCTAGCGGTCACCGGGGAGCTGTTTTTT. It specifies CASSFLAVTGELFF. The chain carries TRBV7-9 and TRBJ2-2, with TRBD2 identical over 7 bases. Germline V gene sequence: CDR1 SEHNR, CDR2 FQNEAQ (reference sequence). V dropped 3 bases and J dropped 4; count of bases not matched to a gene: 2. CDR3 length: 14 residues.

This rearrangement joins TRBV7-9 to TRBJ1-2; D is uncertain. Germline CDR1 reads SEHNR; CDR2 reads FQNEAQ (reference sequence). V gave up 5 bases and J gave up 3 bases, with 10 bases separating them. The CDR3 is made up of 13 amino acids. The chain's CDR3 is CASSRGLHYGYTF. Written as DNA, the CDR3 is TGTGCCAGCAGCCGAGGACTGCACTATGGCTACACCTTC.